This T cell receptor beta chain is from a study of cytomegalovirus exposure and HLA in healthy donors. Across the study: Later analysis reported that the 120 or so validation repertoires shared the platform of the 500 to 750 first-cohort repertoires.

Germline CDR1 and CDR2: LGHNA and YNFKEQ. The CDR3 extends over 14 amino acids. V was clipped by 0 bases and J by 13 bases; unmatched bases: 11. For this clone: Its cognate antigen is unknown.

The repertoire was sequenced with immunoSEQ multiplex PCR; TCRdb's copy has only in-frame clones and lacks some. The sample records 170,000 or so clones, around 85% being singletons. Study-wide results and caveats: Within the approximately 110 validation repertoires, first-cohort TCR clusters tended to co-occur, according to a later analysis.

V is TRBV4-2 and J is TRBJ1-2; 7 bases are a match to TRBD1. Sequences were obtained from PBMCs. The TCR was taken from a man aged 18 to 29 in good health and CMV-seropositive. CDR3 nucleotides: TGTGCCAGCAGCCAAGATCAGGGCCTAAGACAGGGCACCTTC. It translates to CASSQDQGLRQGTF.